This T cell receptor beta chain comes out of a study of T cells in Graves' hyperthyroidism and ophthalmopathy. TCR beta CDR3 region amplification was performed from RNA transcripts. The study used the HTBI primer set for a first-round RT-PCR of the TCR CDR3. TCRdb redid the calling of the multiplex PCR reads with MiXCR, one entry per CDR3 protein. Here the sample spans 500,000 to 650,000 distinct CDR3 sequences, about 14% being singletons. Thyroid ultrasound and orbital computed tomography, with clinical symptoms and serum thyroxine and TRAb, informed diagnoses. V lost 6 bases and J 0 bases, leaving 11 bases between the germline ends. This CDR3 comprises 14 residues. CDR1 and CDR2 (germline): MNHNS, SASEGT. This clonotype has a count of ten or more.

Sequenced material: blood. This chain links TRBV6-1 with TRBJ1-2, with unresolved D. This clonotype was sampled from a woman in her forties or fifties with Graves' ophthalmopathy. This chain's CDR3 is CASRTDGTNYGYTF. The CDR3 bases are TGTGCCAGCAGAACCGACGGTACTAACTATGGCTACACCTTC.